Below, one TCR beta chain is given with its context. This entry belongs to a study of T cells in Graves' hyperthyroidism and ophthalmopathy. This CDR3 is 16 amino acids long. Germline-derived CDR1 and CDR2 are SEHNR and FQNEAQ (reference sequence). Trimming removed 5 bases from V and 1 base from J, with 18 bases in between. There were TCR beta CDR3 regions amplified from RNA transcripts. First-round RT-PCR of the TCR CDR3 relied on the HTBI primer set. Using its own MiXCR run on the multiplex PCR reads, TCRdb lists one record per CDR3 protein. This table holds roughly 500,000 distinct CDR3 sequences, 35% to 50% found once.

Sequenced sample: peripheral blood or thyroid tissue (not recorded which). The chain is built from TRBV7-9 and TRBJ2-7; D possibly matches TRBD1 or TRBD2 (6 bases each). The receptor's source is an adult woman with Graves' disease, either hyperthyroidism or ophthalmopathy (not recorded which). The CDR3 here is CASSGPGEAGSYEQYF. Written as DNA, the CDR3 is TGTGCCAGCAGCGGACCAGGGGAGGCAGGTTCCTACGAGCAGTACTTC.